One and the same sample provided the 28 T cell receptor beta chains below, sequenced in a study of shared clonotypes between healthy human individuals. Assay: immunoSEQ multiplex PCR; the TCRdb copy retains only in-frame clones and omits some. The profile shows more than 2 million clones, around 95% of them singletons. Sequenced material: naive CD4+ T cells sorted from blood. Subset given: CD45RA+ positively selected. These TCRs come from a man aged 18 to 30 in good health.

This rearrangement joins TRBV4-3 to TRBJ2-7; D is unresolved. The CDR3 consists of 14 residues. V dropped 0 bases and J dropped 2 bases, with 8 bases sitting between them. CDR1 is LGHNA, CDR2 YSLEER, per germline. CDR3 residues: CASSQDYGTYEQYF. The CDR3 coding sequence is TGCGCCAGCAGCCAAGACTACGGAACCTACGAGCAGTACTTC.

The genes are TRBV7-3 and TRBJ2-6; TRBD1 is a possible D gene (6 bases). The CDR3 runs to 16 residues. Germline CDR1 and CDR2: SGHTA and FQGTGA. V was shortened by 7 bases and J by 0 bases, with 13 bases between the two germline ends. The CDR3: CASILTTGSGANVLTF. The CDR3 DNA is TGTGCCAGCATCCTGACGACAGGCTCTGGGGCCAACGTCCTGACTTTC.

This chain links TRBV6-5 with TRBJ1-1; no firm D call. The CDR3 length is 15 residues. V lost 1 base, J lost 4 bases, and 13 bases lay in between. From germline, CDR1 is MNHEY and CDR2 SVGAGI. For the CDR3, the DNA is TGTGCCAGCAGTTACTTTAGGACGGACGGCACTGAAGCTTTCTTT. It codes for CASSYFRTDGTEAFF.

The chain carries TRBV19 and TRBJ2-7, with D unresolved. Trimming removed 4 bases from V and 2 bases from J, with 15 bases in between. This CDR3 has 15 amino acids. CDR1 and CDR2 (germline): LNHDA, SQIVND (reference sequence). The CDR3 coding sequence is TGTGCCAGTAGTACCCAGACGGACCATCCCTACGAGCAGTACTTC. It yields the protein CASSTQTDHPYEQYF.

The chain is built from TRBV6-5 and TRBJ1-6, with a possible D match to TRBD1 (6 bases). Germline CDR1 and CDR2: MNHEY and SVGAGI. V lost 0 bases and J lost 7, with 10 bases in between. This CDR3 contains 15 residues. Written as DNA, the CDR3 is TGTGCCAGCAGTTACTCAGCAGGGGCGAATTCACCCCTCCACTTT. Translation gives CASSYSAGANSPLHF.

This chain joins TRBV6-1 and TRBJ2-7; TRBD1 agrees at 9 bases. The CDR3 is 15 residues long. CDR1 is MNHNS and CDR2 is SASEGT in the germline V gene. The V and J ends lost 3 bases and 2 bases, in that order; junction bases with no gene match: 5. The CDR3 loop reads CASSDRGQGAYEQYF. In nucleotides, the CDR3 is TGTGCCAGCAGTGACAGGGGACAGGGAGCCTACGAGCAGTACTTC.

The chain carries TRBV5-1 and TRBJ2-1, with 8 bases fitting TRBD2. The V gene end was trimmed by 0 bases and the J gene end by 8 bases; junction bases not matched to a gene: 10. Germline CDR1 is SGHRS and CDR2 is YFSETQ. The CDR3 contains 16 residues. The DNA of the CDR3 is TGCGCCAGCAGCTTGGACCACGGCGGGAGGAGGGATGAGCAGTTCTTC. Translated, it gives CASSLDHGGRRDEQFF.

The rearrangement uses TRBV20-1 and TRBJ1-1; TRBD1 aligns across 8 bases. The CDR3 length is 11 residues. The V segment lost 1 base and the J segment 11 bases; nucleotides outside the gene matches: 3. Germline V gene lookup returns CDR1 DFQATT and CDR2 SNEGSKA (reference sequence). CDR3 nucleotides: TGCAGTGCTAGAGCGGACAGGGACGCTTTCTTT. Translation: CSARADRDAFF.

The chain recombines TRBV18 with TRBJ1-5; D might be TRBD1 (5 bases). This CDR3 contains 16 residues. Trimming cost V 3 bases and J 4 bases, with 16 bases left between them. The germline CDR1 and CDR2 sequences are KGHSH and LQKENI. DNA for the CDR3: TGTGCCAGCTCACCCCGGAGGGACGGTGTGAATCAGCCCCAGCATTTT. This codes for CASSPRRDGVNQPQHF. The full variable domain, completed using reference TRBV18 and TRBJ1-5, is NAGVMQNPRHLVRRRGQEARLRCSPMKGHSHVYWYRQLPEEGLKFMVYLQKENIIDESGMPKERFSAEFPKEGPSILRIQQVVRGDSAAYFCASSPRRDGVNQPQHFGDGTRLSIL.

This clone was counted at least ten times. V and J are TRBV18 and TRBJ1-6; 8 nucleotides agree with TRBD1. Germline values: CDR1 KGHSH, CDR2 LQKENI. CDR3 length: 15 amino acids. With V trimmed by 2 bases and J by 9 bases, 6 bases remained unmatched. The CDR3 DNA sequence: TGTGCCAGCTCACCATCCGAGGACAGGGTTTCACCCCTCCACTTT. Protein: CASSPSEDRVSPLHF.

V is TRBV7-2 and J is TRBJ2-5, with 8 nucleotides matching TRBD2. Germline CDR1 and CDR2: SGHTA and FQGNSA. The length of the CDR3 is 14 residues. J was trimmed by 4 bases and V by 5 bases; bases with no gene match: 6. The CDR3 loop reads CASSRVAGPETQYF. The CDR3 DNA reads TGTGCCAGCAGCCGGGTAGCGGGACCAGAGACCCAGTACTTC.

This clone was seen a single time. V usage is TRBV6-4 and J usage is TRBJ2-3; the match to TRBD2 covers 7 bases. V shed 3 bases, J shed 6 bases, and the junction held 12 bases outside the gene matches. In germline, CDR1 is MRHNA, CDR2 SNTAGT. The CDR3 consists of 16 residues. The CDR3 bases are TGTGCCAGCAGTGAGGGGGTTGGACTAGGGACCGATACGCAGTATTTT. This codes for CASSEGVGLGTDTQYF.

The V gene is TRBV18, the J gene TRBJ2-1; 8 nucleotides align to TRBD2. Germline V gene sequence: CDR1 KGHSH, CDR2 LQKENI. The CDR3 has 15 residues. J gave up 3 bases and V 7 bases, and 8 bases lay outside the gene matches. CDR3 nucleotides: TGTGCCAGCTTCGGACTAGCCTCCCTCTACAATGAGCAGTTCTTC. Translation gives CASFGLASLYNEQFF.

The chain uses TRBV9 and TRBJ2-3; 9 bases line up with TRBD2. Looked up from germline, CDR1 is SGDLS and CDR2 is YYNGEE. This CDR3 spans 17 amino acids. V shed 4 bases and J 1 base; nucleotides not matched to a gene: 10. The CDR3 nucleotides read TGTGCCAGCAGCTCACCCCCCTGGACTAGCGGCACAGATACGCAGTATTTT. It specifies CASSSPPWTSGTDTQYF.

J is TRBJ1-6 and V is TRBV5-1; 8 nucleotides match TRBD1. This CDR3 is built from 15 residues. The V gene end was trimmed by 0 bases and the J gene end by 8 bases; junction bases not matched to a gene: 4. Germline CDR1 SGHRS, CDR2 YFSETQ. In DNA, the CDR3 is TGCGCCAGCAGCTTGGCGACAGGGGCTCATTCACCCCTCCACTTT. This codes for CASSLATGAHSPLHF.

The chain carries TRBV4-1 and TRBJ1-5; 7 bases agree with TRBD1. Trimming at V came to 2 bases and at J to 3 bases, leaving 7 bases not matched to a gene. The CDR3 has 16 amino acids. The germline gives CDR1 MGHRA, CDR2 YSYEKL. CDR3 protein: CASSQPSGGSNQPQHF. CDR3 nucleotide sequence: TGCGCCAGCAGCCAACCCTCAGGGGGTTCCAATCAGCCCCAGCATTTT.

V is TRBV19 and J is TRBJ1-6, with TRBD1 as a possible D gene (5 bases). Germline assignment: CDR1 LNHDA and CDR2 SQIVND (reference sequence). There are 16 residues in the CDR3. Deletions cut 6 bases from V and 0 bases from J, with 12 bases between. The CDR3 region has the DNA TGTGCCAGTAGCCAAGGGGCAAGCTCCTATAATTCACCCCTCCACTTT. Its translation is CASSQGASSYNSPLHF.

This chain connects TRBV6-6 to TRBJ2-7; 10 bases match TRBD1. Trimming cost V 6 bases and J 4 bases; bases outside gene matches: 9. Germline CDR1 MNHNY, CDR2 SVGAGI (reference sequence). This CDR3 is 15 amino acids long. CDR3 sequence: CASSPGQGKRYEQYF. As DNA, the CDR3 is TGTGCCAGCAGCCCGGGACAGGGGAAACGATACGAGCAGTACTTC.

The chain recombines TRBV2 with TRBJ2-2; either TRBD1 or TRBD2 may supply D (6 bases each). The germline gives CDR1 SNHLY, CDR2 FYNNEI. This CDR3 has 15 amino acids. With 4 bases removed from V and 4 bases from J, the gap between germline ends came to 13 bases. Here the CDR3 DNA reads TGTGCCAGCAGTGGGGGAGGACAGTCCACCGGGGAGCTGTTTTTT. It translates to CASSGGGQSTGELFF.

The CDR3 DNA is TGTGCCAGCAGCTTGGTTGGACACACTCCCGGGGAGCTGTTTTTT. Amino acid sequence: CASSLVGHTPGELFF. This sequence joins TRBV5-4 and TRBJ2-2; possibly TRBD1 for D (5 bases). This CDR3 region has 15 residues. Germline values: CDR1 SGHNT, CDR2 YYREEE (reference sequence). With 0 bases removed from V and 6 bases from J, the gap between germline ends came to 12 bases.

This chain links TRBV9 with TRBJ2-5, with TRBD2 matching 8 bases. The germline V gene encodes CDR1 SGDLS and CDR2 YYNGEE. V lost 1 base, J lost 1 base, and 3 bases stayed unmatched. The CDR3 spans 15 residues. In DNA, the CDR3 is TGTGCCAGCAGCGTAAATAGCGGGGCCCAAGAGACCCAGTACTTC. The encoded protein is CASSVNSGAQETQYF.

J is TRBJ2-5 and V is TRBV4-1, with 8 bases identical to TRBD2. The CDR3 contains 14 residues. The germline V gene has CDR1 MGHRA and CDR2 YSYEKL. V dropped 1 base and J dropped 5; count of bases not matched to a gene: 3. The chain's CDR3 is CASSQGTSYETQYF. For the CDR3, the DNA is TGCGCCAGCAGCCAAGGGACTAGCTATGAGACCCAGTACTTC.

This clone came up many times. This CDR3 is also generated by other DNA sequences in the sample. The chain is built from TRBV18 and TRBJ1-1, with D perhaps matching TRBD1 (5 bases). Germline assignment: CDR1 KGHSH and CDR2 LQKENI. The CDR3 totals 15 residues. V was pared by 0 bases and J by 0 bases, with 8 bases between. The CDR3 DNA sequence: TGTGCCAGCTCACCACCGGGACGGTTGAACACTGAAGCTTTCTTT. As protein: CASSPPGRLNTEAFF. Based on the CDR3 plus reference TRBV18 and TRBJ1-1, the full variable domain is NAGVMQNPRHLVRRRGQEARLRCSPMKGHSHVYWYRQLPEEGLKFMVYLQKENIIDESGMPKERFSAEFPKEGPSILRIQQVVRGDSAAYFCASSPPGRLNTEAFFGQGTRLTVV.

The chain links TRBV30 to TRBJ2-7; 9 bases fit TRBD1. Germline CDR1 is GTSNPN and CDR2 is SVGIG (reference sequence). V shed 5 bases and J 6 bases; nucleotides not matched to a gene: 11. This CDR3 has 14 amino acids. CDR3 in amino acids: CAWGRGTGMSEQYF. DNA for the CDR3: TGTGCCTGGGGCAGGGGGACAGGGATGTCCGAGCAGTACTTC.

V usage is TRBV7-2 and J usage is TRBJ2-3; tentatively, D is TRBD2 (5 bases). The CDR3 covers 16 residues. Trimming took off 0 bases at V and 5 bases at J, with 15 bases between the two ends. The germline V gene has CDR1 SGHTA and CDR2 FQGNSA. DNA for the CDR3: TGTGCCAGCAGCTTAGCCGGGAACGGGAACGGAGATACGCAGTATTTT. Its translation is CASSLAGNGNGDTQYF.

The V gene is TRBV6-1, the J gene TRBJ1-3, with D unresolved. Trimming pared 2 bases from V and 2 bases from J, leaving 4 bases between. CDR1 and CDR2 from the germline V gene are MNHNS and SASEGT. This CDR3 contains 13 residues. CDR3 sequence (DNA): TGTGCCAGCAGTGAAAGTCCTGGAAACACCATATATTTT. This gives the protein CASSESPGNTIYF.

The CDR3 here is CASSFGTSGRYNEQFF. CDR3 sequence (DNA): TGTGCCAGCAGCTTCGGGACTAGCGGGCGCTACAATGAGCAGTTCTTC. V is TRBV7-9 and J is TRBJ2-1; 12 positions match TRBD2. CDR3 length: 16 amino acids. With 3 bases clipped from V and 3 bases from J, the junction kept 3 bases outside the gene matches. CDR1 and CDR2 from the germline V gene are SEHNR and FQNEAQ (reference sequence).

This chain uses TRBV28 with TRBJ1-6; 8 bases line up with TRBD1. J was trimmed by 9 bases and V by 8 bases; bases with no gene match: 9. The CDR3 length is 14 residues. CDR1 and CDR2 (germline): MDHEN, SYDVKM. The DNA of the CDR3 is TGTGCCAGCCATACGACAGGGGTTTTTTCACCCCTCCACTTT. Protein sequence: CASHTTGVFSPLHF.